The T cell receptor (beta chain) described here comes from a study of CD8 T cells in ankylosing spondylitis. This CDR3 comprises 11 residues. Trimming removed 1 base at V and 8 bases at J, with 8 bases between. The germline gives CDR1 SQVTM, CDR2 ANQGSEA. Making use of molecular barcodes, quantitative 5'-RACE generated TCR beta libraries. TCRdb redid the calling of the 5' RACE reads with MiXCR, one entry per CDR3 protein. The profile shows 750,000 to 850,000 distinct CDR3 sequences, 10% to 15% of them singletons. Study observations and caveats: In ankylosing spondylitis blood, a motif of fewer than 10 highly homologous TCR beta variants appeared characteristic. Both synovial fluid and blood in reactive arthritis had previously been reported to carry some motif variants.

This clonotype occurred many times. The antigen remains undetermined. The TCR originated in a male donor with ankylosing spondylitis. Sequencing was done on a sample of blood, either unsorted or a sorted T cell fraction (not recorded which). The V gene is TRBV29-1, the J gene TRBJ1-1; D is ambiguous. For the CDR3, the DNA is TGCAGCGTTGAAGGTGGGAGGGAAGCTTTCTTT. Amino acids: CSVEGGREAFF.